Presented here are 11 T cell receptor beta chains from one specimen sequenced in a study of brain metastases from non-small cell lung cancer. The protocol was immunoSEQ multiplex PCR, while the TCRdb copy is restricted to in-frame clones and leaves out a portion. The table has about 2,000 clones, around 84% seen once. Input material: tumor-adjacent normal tissue. The receptors were gathered from a donor at least 40 years old with non-small cell lung cancer.

The chain uses TRBV19 and TRBJ2-5; tentative D call: TRBD1 (6 bases). V was trimmed by 4 bases and J by 5 bases, leaving 14 bases between them. Germline CDR1 reads LNHDA; CDR2 reads SQIVND (reference sequence). This CDR3 has 14 residues. CDR3 residues: CASSKTGSSETQYF. CDR3 DNA: TGTGCCAGTAGTAAAACAGGGAGTTCGGAGACCCAGTACTTC. The full variable domain, with the rest looked up from reference TRBV19 and TRBJ2-5, is DGGITQSPKYLFRKEGQNVTLSCEQNLNHDAMYWYRQDPGQGLRLIYYSQIVNDFQKGDIAEGYSVSREKKESFPLTVTSAQKNPTAFYLCASSKTGSSETQYFGPGTRLLVL.

The chain has TRBV21-1 and TRBJ2-3; the DNA was not compared with TRBD1, the D call given in the table. TRBV21-1 is tagged as a pseudogene. The CDR3 has 18 residues. In nucleotides, the CDR3 is TGTGCCAGCAGCAAAGCTCCCCCGGGCAGGGCACACACAGATACGCAGTATTTT. Translation gives CASSKAPPGRAHTDTQYF.

V gene TRBV5-5 combines with J gene TRBJ1-1, with D unresolved. Deletions cut 4 bases from V and 0 bases from J, with 13 bases between. The CDR3 is made up of 15 amino acids. Germline V gene sequence: CDR1 SGHKS, CDR2 YYEKEE (reference sequence). CDR3 nucleotide sequence: TGTGCCAGCAGCCTTGTCCAGAATATGAACACTGAAGCTTTCTTT. Its protein is CASSLVQNMNTEAFF.

V is TRBV28 and J is TRBJ1-1; no firm D call. CDR3 length equals 14 residues. Germline-derived CDR1 and CDR2 are MDHEN and SYDVKM. With 6 bases removed from V and 2 bases from J, the gap between germline ends came to 13 bases. CDR3 sequence reads: CASRIPEPNTEAFF. CDR3 DNA sequence: TGTGCCAGCAGGATCCCCGAGCCTAACACTGAAGCTTTCTTT.

The chain employs TRBV20-1 and TRBJ1-5, with D uncertain. The CDR3 is made up of 16 amino acids. V was shortened by 3 bases and J by 8 bases, with 23 bases between the two germline ends. CDR1 is DFQATT, CDR2 SNEGSKA, per germline (reference sequence). The CDR3 DNA is TGCAGTGCTAGTGCTTTAGTCGGGCAGGCTCGGGAGCCCCAGCATTTT. This gives the protein CSASALVGQAREPQHF.

The chain couples TRBV3-1 (or the pseudogene TRBV3-2) to TRBJ2-3; 9 nucleotides agree with TRBD2. The CDR3 extends over 16 amino acids. V lost 3 bases and J lost 4; bases outside the gene matches: 8. Germline values: CDR1 LGHDT, CDR2 YNNKEL (reference sequence). This CDR3 reads CASSQKRGAGSDTQYF. CDR3 coding DNA: TGTGCCAGCAGCCAGAAGCGGGGGGCCGGGTCAGATACGCAGTATTTT.

A remark on this clone: A junction boundary mismatches the germline segment, possibly from a read error. V gene TRBV29-1 combines with J gene TRBJ1-2; D may be TRBD1 (6 bases). The CDR3 sequence is 12 residues long. Germline assignment: CDR1 SQVTM and CDR2 ANQGSEA. This CDR3 is CSVKGDIYGYIF. The CDR3 DNA follows: TGCAGCGTAAAGGGGGATATCTATGGCTACATCTTC.

The chain recombines TRBV7-2 with TRBJ1-4; 7 bases agree with TRBD1. The CDR3 spans 17 residues. Losses at the gene ends were 0 bases for V and 7 bases for J; bases not matched to a gene: 11. In germline, CDR1 is SGHTA, CDR2 FQGNSA. The CDR3 protein is CTSSLAGAGGWSEKLFF. CDR3 nucleotide sequence: TGTACCAGCAGCTTAGCGGGGGCAGGGGGTTGGAGTGAAAAACTGTTTTTT.

This clone was recorded a few times. This sequence joins TRBV9 and TRBJ2-3; D remains ambiguous. The CDR3 is 13 residues long. CDR1 and CDR2 from the germline V gene are SGDLS and YYNGEE. The V end was cut by 1 base, the J end by 3 bases, with 6 bases between. The CDR3: CASSVMITDTQYF. The CDR3 region has the DNA TGTGCCAGCAGCGTAATGATAACAGATACGCAGTATTTT.

The genes are TRBV19 and TRBJ2-3; TRBD2 agrees at 8 bases. Germline V lookup: CDR1 LNHDA, CDR2 SQIVND (reference sequence). V was clipped by 2 bases and J by 1 base; unmatched bases: 2. The CDR3 runs 15 residues. This CDR3 is CASSITAGGTDTQYF. The CDR3, as DNA: TGTGCCAGTAGTATAACAGCGGGGGGCACAGATACGCAGTATTTT.

The CDR3 DNA follows: TGTGCCAGCACTCTCGGACAAGGCACTGAAGCTTTCTTT. Translation: CASTLGQGTEAFF. The chain joins TRBV5-4 to TRBJ1-1, with D maybe TRBD1 (5 bases). CDR3 size: 13 residues. V was trimmed by 6 bases and J by 4 bases, leaving 13 bases between them. Germline CDR1 and CDR2: SGHNT and YYREEE (reference sequence).